These 14 T cell receptor beta chains came from one sample sequenced in a study of CD8+CD57+ T cells in acquired aplastic anemia. In patients chosen for sequencing, flow cytometry had shown CD8+CD57+ cell expansion. The use of genomic DNA as template underpinned the TCR beta VDJ and CDR3 profiling. TCRdb reanalysed the reads using MiXCR and keeps one entry per CDR3 protein. The sample includes roughly 150,000 distinct CDR3 sequences, 47% of them seen just once. The sequenced material came from sorted CD4+, CD8+, or CD8+CD57+ T cells (not recorded which) from PBMCs. These receptors were taken from a human donor with aplastic anemia.

This clonotype has ten or more counts. This chain connects TRBV7-2 to TRBJ2-5; no reliable D call. CDR3 length: 13 amino acids. The V and J ends lost 1 base and 2 bases respectively, with 5 bases between them. Per the germline V gene, CDR1 is SGHTA and CDR2 is FQGNSA. The CDR3 DNA follows: TGTGCCAGCAGCTTAGAGATACAAGAGACCCAGTACTTC. Its protein product is CASSLEIQETQYF.

This chain links TRBV5-1 with TRBJ2-7; D is perhaps TRBD2 (6 bases). There are 14 residues in the CDR3. Germline V lookup: CDR1 SGHRS, CDR2 YFSETQ. V lost 0 bases, J lost 7 bases, and 14 bases lay in between. The CDR3 spells CASSLEPGVREQYF. CDR3 DNA sequence: TGCGCCAGCAGCTTGGAGCCGGGGGTGCGGGAGCAGTACTTC.

The rearrangement joins TRBV2 to TRBJ2-2; 11 bases agree with TRBD2. The J segment lost 5 bases and the V segment lost 4 bases, leaving 3 bases of the junction unmatched. The V gene's germline CDR1 is SNHLY and CDR2 FYNNEI. The CDR3 loop spans 15 amino acids. In nucleotides, the CDR3 is TGTGCCAGCAGTGGTCCTAGCGGGGGGACCGGGGAGCTGTTTTTT. Its translation: CASSGPSGGTGELFF.

The J gene is TRBJ2-5, the V gene TRBV20-1; the match to TRBD2 covers 10 bases. Per germline, CDR1 DFQATT and CDR2 SNEGSKA (reference sequence). Trimming took 2 bases from V and 4 from J; bases not matched to a gene: 7. The CDR3 covers 15 residues. The CDR3 region is CSARLAGDVGETQYF. The CDR3 DNA follows: TGCAGTGCTAGACTAGCGGGAGATGTTGGAGAGACCCAGTACTTC.

This clonotype was found many times. This chain joins TRBV9 and TRBJ1-2; D is perhaps TRBD1 (6 bases). Trimming pared 3 bases from V and 7 bases from J, leaving 16 bases between. Per the germline V gene, CDR1 is SGDLS and CDR2 is YYNGEE. This CDR3 is 14 amino acids long. CDR3 nucleotide sequence: TGTGCCAGCAGCGCCGACAGGAGTTTAGGTGGCTACACCTTC. The encoded protein is CASSADRSLGGYTF.

As to this clonotype: A much larger clonotype is one base distant, so this may be a read error. This sequence joins TRBV10-3 and TRBJ1-5; tentatively, D is TRBD1 (5 bases). The CDR3 has 15 amino acids. Trimming pared 6 bases from V and 0 bases from J, leaving 12 bases between. Germline CDR1 is ENHRY and CDR2 is SYGVKD. The CDR3 reads CAISQRQTSNQPQHF. As DNA, the CDR3 is TGTGCCATCAGCCAACGACAGACTAGCAATCAGCCCCAGCATTTT.

The gene calls are TRBV19 and TRBJ1-5, with D tentatively TRBD1 (5 bases). The CDR3 spans 13 residues. Germline values: CDR1 LNHDA, CDR2 SQIVND (reference sequence). The germline V and J ends were trimmed by 4 bases and 11 bases, with 15 bases remaining between them. CDR3 bases: TGTGCCAGTAGTAACCAAAGGGGCCTGGCCCAGCATTTT. Amino acids: CASSNQRGLAQHF.

This chain links TRBV12-3 or TRBV12-4 with TRBJ1-2; 8 bases agree with TRBD1. J was trimmed by 3 bases and V by 4 bases; bases with no gene match: 7. The CDR3 has 15 amino acids. CDR3 protein: CASSSTRGRDYGYTF. Here the CDR3 DNA reads TGTGCCAGCAGTTCCACCAGGGGGCGCGACTATGGCTACACCTTC.

J is TRBJ2-5 and V is TRBV27, with D possibly matching TRBD1 (6 bases). The CDR3 has 15 residues. Trimming shortened V by 6 bases and J by 0 bases, and 14 bases separated the two germline ends. The germline V gene encodes CDR1 MNHEY and CDR2 SMNVEV (reference sequence). The DNA for the CDR3 is TGTGCCAGCAGGTTTAGAGGGGACAACCAAGAGACCCAGTACTTC. Translation gives CASRFRGDNQETQYF.

This clonotype has ten or more counts. The rearrangement links TRBV7-2 to TRBJ2-3; D unclear. CDR3 length: 16 amino acids. Trimming removed 1 base at V and 0 bases at J, with 11 bases between. In germline, CDR1 is SGHTA, CDR2 FQGNSA. As DNA, the CDR3 is TGTGCCAGCAGCTTAGGCTGGTTCTCTAGCACAGATACGCAGTATTTT. This translates into CASSLGWFSSTDTQYF.

In this sample, this clonotype turned up many times. The chain combines TRBV5-1 with TRBJ2-2; TRBD2 matches 11 bases. The V segment lost 4 bases and the J segment 3 bases; nucleotides outside the gene matches: 5. Germline CDR1 and CDR2: SGHRS and YFSETQ. The CDR3 sequence is 16 residues long. CDR3 in DNA: TGCGCCAGCAGCCTCACGACTAGCGGGGACACCGGGGAGCTGTTTTTT. Its protein is CASSLTTSGDTGELFF.

This clonotype showed up many times. The genes are TRBV6-1 and TRBJ1-2, with a weak D call TRBD1 (6 bases). CDR3 length: 13 amino acids. Germline loops: CDR1 MNHNS, CDR2 SASEGT. Trimming stripped 2 bases from V and 8 bases from J, with 12 bases between. The CDR3 bases are TGTGCCAGCAGTGAACAGGGGAGGCTAGGCTACACCTTC. Its protein is CASSEQGRLGYTF.

The chain is built from TRBV29-1 and TRBJ1-2; 11 nucleotides match TRBD1. The CDR3 is 14 amino acids. Germline CDR1 is SQVTM and CDR2 is ANQGSEA. The V gene end was trimmed by 3 bases and the J gene end by 13 bases; junction bases not matched to a gene: 13. The DNA of the CDR3 is TGCAGCGTTGAGGGTGCAGGGACAGGGGGTAATAGCACCTTC. This gives the protein CSVEGAGTGGNSTF.

V is TRBV18 and J is TRBJ1-1, with unresolved D. Trimming removed 5 bases at V and 2 bases at J, with 12 bases between. CDR1 KGHSH and CDR2 LQKENI come from the germline V gene. The CDR3 runs 14 residues. This CDR3 reads CASSFATPNTEAFF. Here the CDR3 DNA reads TGTGCCAGCTCATTTGCGACACCTAACACTGAAGCTTTCTTT.